This entry is about one T cell receptor beta chain. These data are taken from a study of blood T cells in healthy people across ages. A J-beta primer mix and a sample-barcoded 5' primer were used in a second PCR of about 7 to 12 cycles. One entry per CDR3 protein results from TCRdb running MiXCR on the 5' RACE reads. The sample carries more than 1 million distinct CDR3 sequences, roughly 45% recorded once. Caucasian, healthy and from Russia, the donors were aged between about 6 and 90. The CDR3 extends over 15 amino acids. Germline assignment: CDR1 DFQATT and CDR2 SNEGSKA (reference sequence). The sequenced material came from blood. V is TRBV20-1 and J is TRBJ2-7; 10 nucleotides match TRBD2. The J call may be in error: the DNA end matches TRBJ2-5 better. This TCR was recovered from a woman aged 55-69 years in good health. The CDR3 spells CSAKGWTSGTETQYF. In nucleotides, the CDR3 is TGCAGCGCGAAGGGCTGGACTAGCGGTACAGAGACCCAGTACTTC.